This T cell receptor (beta chain) was obtained from a study of cytomegalovirus exposure and HLA in healthy donors. Study outcomes and limitations: When a later analysis was performed, an Asian-associated ancestry cluster reportedly had fewer N-insertions than the roughly 670-donor mean. A later look showed TCR association rates differing by HLA locus, highest for DRB1 and lowest for HLA-C.

A word on this clone: The antigen is undetermined.

The PCR had 60 Vbeta and 13 Jbeta primers. Sequenced by immunoSEQ multiplex PCR; TCRdb stores in-frame clones only, minus some. The sample lists 72,000 or so clones, approximately 77% occurring once. This clonotype originated in a woman under 40 in good health and CMV-seropositive. Sequenced sample: PBMCs.

The CDR3 DNA sequence: TGCGCCAGCAGCCAGGCCGGGACACCTTCCAATGAAAAACTGTTTTTT. This gives the protein CASSQAGTPSNEKLFF. The gene calls are TRBV4-1 and TRBJ1-4; D is perhaps TRBD1 (6 bases). CDR3 length: 16 residues. Trimming left V 3 bases short and J 5 bases short, with 16 bases between. The V gene's germline CDR1 is MGHRA and CDR2 YSYEKL.